Listed below are T cell receptor beta chains from one sample, sequenced in a study of neurological immune-mediated disorders. TCRdb ran MiXCR on the 5' RACE reads and lists one entry per CDR3 protein. The data contain roughly 38,000 distinct CDR3 sequences, almost 7.5% of them singletons. Source material: PBMCs. These receptors were taken from a middle-aged woman in good health. Both conserved end residues are part of each CDR3. The D gene is left open where the match is weak. Expanded clones get a size class; other rows say once, few or many, or leave the size out.

D	J	V	size	DNA	CDR3
TRBD2	TRBJ2-3	TRBV5-4	NA	TGTGCCAGCAGCTTTATAGCGGGACGGGAGGACACGCAGTATTTT	CASSFIAGREDTQYF
TRBD2	TRBJ2-3	TRBV5-1	many	TGCGCCAGCAGCTTGGTAACTAGCGTATCCACAGATACGCAGTATTTT	CASSLVTSVSTDTQYF
NA	TRBJ1-6	TRBV2	many	TGTGCCAGCGGCGGGACCAATTCACCCCTCCACTTT	CASGGTNSPLHF
TRBD2	TRBJ2-1	TRBV12-3/TRBV12-4	many	TGTGCCAGCAGTTTGGACGGGGGGGCGTACAATGAGCAGTTCTTC	CASSLDGGAYNEQFF
NA	TRBJ1-2	TRBV12-3/TRBV12-4	many	TGTGCCAGCAGTTTTGGTCGGGGAGGTGAACACGGCAGACCGATCTATGGCTACACCTTC	CASSFGRGGEHGRPIYGYTF
TRBD1	TRBJ1-1	TRBV5-1	many	TGCGCCAGCAGCCCCCGGACAGGGGGCGGGACTGAAGCTTTCTTT	CASSPRTGGGTEAFF
TRBD2	TRBJ2-3	TRBV20-1	many	TGCAGTGCTAGGGCCGTATTCACCGGGACTAGCGGGAGGGCCCGCACAGATACGCAGTATTTT	CSARAVFTGTSGRARTDTQYF
NA	TRBJ2-2	TRBV2	many	TGTGCCAGCAGGGAACCATCTGTAATGACCGGGGAGCTGTTTTTT	CASREPSVMTGELFF
TRBD1	TRBJ2-7	TRBV15	many	TGTGCCACCAGCAGAGGGGACAGGGGGCGAGGCGAGCAGTACTTC	CATSRGDRGRGEQYF
TRBD2	TRBJ2-3	TRBV6-5	many	TGTGCCAGCAGTCCCCGAGGGACTAGCGGGGTAACGCAGTATTTT	CASSPRGTSGVTQYF
NA	TRBJ2-4	TRBV20-1	many	TGCAGTGCTAGCCTTTCCTCCTTAGCCAAAAACATTCAGTACTTC	CSASLSSLAKNIQYF
NA	TRBJ2-4	TRBV9	many	TGTGCCAGCAGCACCCCCGGCGCGGGTGGAGCCAAAAACATTCAGTACTTC	CASSTPGAGGAKNIQYF
NA	TRBJ1-2	TRBV5-1	many	TGCGCCAGCAGCTTGGTAGGGGAGGAGGGCTACACCTTC	CASSLVGEEGYTF
TRBD1	TRBJ2-1	TRBV10-3	many	TGTGCCATCATGCCGGGACAGGGGGACAATGAGCAGTTCTTC	CAIMPGQGDNEQFF
NA	TRBJ1-4	TRBV6-5	many	TGTGCCAGCAGTGACATCTCAGGGGACTGGGAAAAACTGTTTTTT	CASSDISGDWEKLFF
NA	TRBJ2-6	TRBV5-1	many	TGCGCCAGCAGCTTAGCCGCCTCTGGGGCCAACGTCCTGACTTTC	CASSLAASGANVLTF
NA	TRBJ1-1	TRBV9	many	TGTGCCAGCAGCGTAGGGGGGGGATTGAACACTGAAGCTTTCTTT	CASSVGGGLNTEAFF
NA	TRBJ1-2	TRBV12-3/TRBV12-4	many	TGTGCCAGCAGTCTCCGTGAGGGCTACACCTTC	CASSLREGYTF
NA	TRBJ2-7	TRBV29-1	many	TGCAGCGTTCGCGACAGGAGGGTTCGTCCCGAGCAGTACTTC	CSVRDRRVRPEQYF
NA	TRBJ2-7	TRBV7-2	many	TGTGCCAGCAGCTTAGGAGGGGAGCGCGAGAGCTCCTACGAGCAGTACTTC	CASSLGGERESSYEQYF
NA	TRBJ1-1	TRBV7-9	many	TGTGCCAGCCACGAGGGTAACACTGAAGCTTTCTTT	CASHEGNTEAFF
TRBD1	TRBJ2-2	TRBV7-8	many	TGTGCCAGCAGCCACGACAGGGAGCCTGGGGAGCTGTTTTTT	CASSHDREPGELFF
NA	TRBJ2-4	TRBV6-5	many	TGTGCCAGCAGCTTGACTAGGGCCAAAAACATTCAGTACTTC	CASSLTRAKNIQYF
TRBD2	TRBJ2-1	TRBV20-1	many	TGCAGTGCTAGTTGGTTAGCGGGAGATTCCTACAATGAGCAGTTCTTC	CSASWLAGDSYNEQFF
TRBD2	TRBJ2-1	TRBV24-1	many	TGTGCCACCAGTGATTTGAAGACTAGCGGGATCGGTGAGCAGTTCTTC	CATSDLKTSGIGEQFF
TRBD2	TRBJ2-1	TRBV28	many	TGTGCCAGCAGTTTGCGGGAGCCGAGGGAGCAGTTCTTC	CASSLREPREQFF
TRBD2	TRBJ2-1	TRBV3-1	many	TGTGCCAGCAGGAAGGCTAGCGGGTACAATGAGCAGTTCTTC	CASRKASGYNEQFF
TRBD1	TRBJ1-1	TRBV11-2	few	TGTGCCAGCAGCCGTGGGACAGTTACCATGAACACTGAAGCTTTCTTT	CASSRGTVTMNTEAFF
TRBD1	TRBJ2-7	TRBV18	many	TGTGCCAGCTCACCGCCCGGGACAGGGGTCTCCTACGAGCAGTACTTC	CASSPPGTGVSYEQYF
NA	TRBJ2-3	TRBV14	many	TGTGCCAGCAGCCAAGATCGGAGCACAGATACGCAGTATTTT	CASSQDRSTDTQYF
TRBD2	TRBJ2-1	TRBV5-1	many	TGCGCCAGCAGACCTACTAGCGGGAGGCTAAATGAGCAGTTCTTC	CASRPTSGRLNEQFF
NA	TRBJ1-5	TRBV28	many	TGTGCCAGCAGTCCCTCTGACAGGATTAGCAATCAGCCCCAGCATTTT	CASSPSDRISNQPQHF
NA	TRBJ1-1	TRBV20-1	many	TGCAGTGCTAGCTATACTGAAGCTTTCTTT	CSASYTEAFF
TRBD2	TRBJ2-2	TRBV25-1	many	TGTGCCAGCAGTGGGACTAGTCCAACCGGGGAGCTGTTTTTT	CASSGTSPTGELFF
NA	TRBJ1-2	TRBV7-8	medium-sized	TGTGCCAGCAGCTTACTACAGCAAGATGGCTACACCTTC	CASSLLQQDGYTF
TRBD1	TRBJ1-6	TRBV20-1	many	TGCAGTGCTCCGGGACAGGGGGTTAGCTCCTATAATTCACCCCTCCACTTT	CSAPGQGVSSYNSPLHF
NA	TRBJ1-1	TRBV25-1	many	TGTGCCAGCAGTGAAGGGACGGTTTTGAACACTGAAGCTTTCTTT	CASSEGTVLNTEAFF